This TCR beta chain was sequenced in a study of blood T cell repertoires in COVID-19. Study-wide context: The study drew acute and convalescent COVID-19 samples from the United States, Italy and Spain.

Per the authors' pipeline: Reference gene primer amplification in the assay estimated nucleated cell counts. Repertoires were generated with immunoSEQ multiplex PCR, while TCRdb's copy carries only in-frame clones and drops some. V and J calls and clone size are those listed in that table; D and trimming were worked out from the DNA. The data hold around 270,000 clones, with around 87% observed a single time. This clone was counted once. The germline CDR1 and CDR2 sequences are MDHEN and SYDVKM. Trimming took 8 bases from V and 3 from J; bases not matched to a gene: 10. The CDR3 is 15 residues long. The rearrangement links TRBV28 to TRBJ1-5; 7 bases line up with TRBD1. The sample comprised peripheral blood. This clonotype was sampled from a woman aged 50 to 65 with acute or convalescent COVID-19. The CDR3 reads CASAPLGQDNQPQHF. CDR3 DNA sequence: TGTGCCAGCGCCCCCCTAGGACAGGACAATCAGCCCCAGCATTTT. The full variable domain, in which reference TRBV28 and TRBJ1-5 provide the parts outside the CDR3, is DVKVTQSSRYLVKRTGEKVFLECVQDMDHENMFWYRQDPGLGLRLIYFSYDVKMKEKGDIPEGYSVSREKKERFSLILESASTNQTSMYLCASAPLGQDNQPQHFGDGTRLSIL.